At least ten counts were recorded for the clone carrying this T cell receptor beta chain. Its antigen is currently unknown. The data stem from a study of molecular identifiers for immune sequencing clone quantification. Study-level background: Replicate experiments divided RNA from around 20,000 or 100,000 naive CD8 cells into five parts and sequenced four.

TCRdb used MiXCR to reprocess the PCR reads, holding one entry per CDR3 protein. The table records about 300,000 distinct CDR3 sequences, 20% to 25% of them present only once. Study outcomes and limitations: Whereas clones above 20 RNA copies held under 1% of naive-cell molecules, they held over 97% of effector molecules. Spiked Jurkat TCR RNA equal to one cell could reportedly be picked out among one million naive cells.

Trimming took 0 bases from V and 4 from J, leaving 10 bases between them. Germline values: CDR1 SGHRS, CDR2 YFSETQ. The CDR3 is 14 amino acids. This clonotype was sampled from a human donor in good health. Some libraries in this study had Jurkat cell RNA spiked in. Sequenced sample: naive CD8+ T cells from blood, with Jurkat cell RNA spiked in. The subset here: FACS-sorted CD8+CD4-CCR7+CD45RA+ naive T cells. The chain uses TRBV5-1 and TRBJ1-1; no clear D. The CDR3 reads CASSLASGFTEAFF. CDR3 nucleotide sequence: TGCGCCAGCAGCTTGGCCTCAGGTTTCACTGAAGCTTTCTTT. Variable domain in full (rest from reference TRBV5-1 and TRBJ1-1): KAGVTQTPRYLIKTRGQQVTLSCSPISGHRSVSWYQQTPGQGLQFLFEYFSETQRNKGNFPGRFSGRQFSNSRSEMNVSTLELGDSALYLCASSLASGFTEAFFGQGTRLTVV.